This T cell receptor beta chain is drawn from a study of CD8+ T cells in alopecia areata. The overall study: The study gave tofacitinib for 6 to 18 months, then 6 months off drug. Whole-study findings and limits: Lesional scalp, especially alopecia totalis/universalis, showed higher clonality than normal scalp.

Extraction and reverse transcription of RNA yielded cDNA as the sequencing template. Clones were sequenced by immunoSEQ multiplex PCR, and TCRdb holds only the in-frame ones, with some missing. The table has 150,000 to 200,000 clones, around 60% seen once. Peripheral blood and lesional scalp punch biopsies came from alopecia areata patients. Concerning this clone itself: The antigen remains undetermined.

V was shortened by 1 base and J by 0 bases, with 3 bases between the two germline ends. The CDR3 contains 13 residues. The V gene's germline CDR1 is SEHNR and CDR2 FQNEAQ (reference sequence). J is TRBJ1-1 and V is TRBV7-9; D not resolved. This specimen was CD4+ T cells sorted from blood, taken at week 0. This sequence originates from a human donor with alopecia areata. CDR3 sequence reads: CASSLEVNTEAFF. DNA for the CDR3: TGTGCCAGCAGCTTAGAAGTGAACACTGAAGCTTTCTTT.